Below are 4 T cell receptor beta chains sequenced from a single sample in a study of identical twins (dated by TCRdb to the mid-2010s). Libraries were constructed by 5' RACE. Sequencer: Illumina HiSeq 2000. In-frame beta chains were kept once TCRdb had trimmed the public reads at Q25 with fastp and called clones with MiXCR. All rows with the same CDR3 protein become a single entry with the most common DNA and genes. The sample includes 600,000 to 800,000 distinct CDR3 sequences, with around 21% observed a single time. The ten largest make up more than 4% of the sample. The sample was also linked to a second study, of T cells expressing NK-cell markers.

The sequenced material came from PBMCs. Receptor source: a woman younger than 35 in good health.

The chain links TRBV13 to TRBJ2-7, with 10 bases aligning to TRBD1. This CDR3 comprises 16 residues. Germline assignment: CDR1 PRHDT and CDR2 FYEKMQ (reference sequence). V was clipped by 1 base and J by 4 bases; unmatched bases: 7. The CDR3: CASSLAIGTGEYEQYF. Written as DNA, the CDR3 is TGTGCCAGCAGCTTAGCGATTGGGACAGGGGAGTACGAGCAGTACTTC.

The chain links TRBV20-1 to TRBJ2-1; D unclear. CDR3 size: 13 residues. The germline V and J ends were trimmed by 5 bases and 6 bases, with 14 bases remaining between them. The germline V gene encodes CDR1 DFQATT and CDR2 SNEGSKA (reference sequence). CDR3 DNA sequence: TGCAGTGCTTTAATGAGACCGACCAATGAGCAGTTCTTC. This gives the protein CSALMRPTNEQFF.

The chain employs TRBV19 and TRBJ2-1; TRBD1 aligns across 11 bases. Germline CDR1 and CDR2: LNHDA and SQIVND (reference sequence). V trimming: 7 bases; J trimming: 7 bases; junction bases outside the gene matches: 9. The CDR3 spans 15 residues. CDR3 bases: TGTGCCAGTACCGTCTTAGGGACAGGGGGAAATGAGCAGTTCTTC. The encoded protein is CASTVLGTGGNEQFF. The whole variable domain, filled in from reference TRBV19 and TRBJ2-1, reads DGGITQSPKYLFRKEGQNVTLSCEQNLNHDAMYWYRQDPGQGLRLIYYSQIVNDFQKGDIAEGYSVSREKKESFPLTVTSAQKNPTAFYLCASTVLGTGGNEQFFGPGTRLTVL.

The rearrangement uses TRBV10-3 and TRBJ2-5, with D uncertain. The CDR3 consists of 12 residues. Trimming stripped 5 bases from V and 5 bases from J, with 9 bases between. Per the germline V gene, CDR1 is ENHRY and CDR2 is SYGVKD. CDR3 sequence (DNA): TGTGCCATCAGTCCGGCTGGCGAGACCCAGTACTTC. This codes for CAISPAGETQYF.